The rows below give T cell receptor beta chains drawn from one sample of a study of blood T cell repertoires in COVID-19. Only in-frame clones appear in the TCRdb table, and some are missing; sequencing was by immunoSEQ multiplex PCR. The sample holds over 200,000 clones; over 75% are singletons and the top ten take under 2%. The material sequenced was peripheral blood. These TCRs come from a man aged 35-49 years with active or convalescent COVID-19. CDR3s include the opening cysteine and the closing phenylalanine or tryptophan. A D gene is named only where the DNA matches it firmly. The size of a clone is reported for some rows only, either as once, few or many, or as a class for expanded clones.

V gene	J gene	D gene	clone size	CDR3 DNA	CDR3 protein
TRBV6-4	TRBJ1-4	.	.	TGTGCCGGGCAAAATGAAAAACTGTTTTTT	CAGQNEKLFF
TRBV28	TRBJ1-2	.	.	TGTGCCAGCAGTCCGGGCTATGGCTACACCTTC	CASSPGYGYTF
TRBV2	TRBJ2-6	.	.	TGTGCCAGCAGTGAAGCGGGAGGAACCGGGGCCAACGTCCTGACTTTC	CASSEAGGTGANVLTF
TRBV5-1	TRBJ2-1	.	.	TGCGCCAGCAGCTTGGCGCAGATCACCGATGAGCAGTTCTTC	CASSLAQITDEQFF
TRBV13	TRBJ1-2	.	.	TGTGCCACCCAGCACGAAACGTCGGGAATTAACTATGGCTACACCTTC	CATQHETSGINYGYTF
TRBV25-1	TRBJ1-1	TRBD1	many	TGTGCCAGCAGTGAATACGAGACAGGGTTAGGAGACACTGAAGCTTTCTTT	CASSEYETGLGDTEAFF
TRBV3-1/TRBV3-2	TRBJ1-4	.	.	TGTGCCAGCAGCCAAGGACAACTAAAACTGTTTTTT	CASSQGQLKLFF
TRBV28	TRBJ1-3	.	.	TGTGCCAGCAGTTTGCAAACAGGTTCTGGAAACACCATATATTTT	CASSLQTGSGNTIYF
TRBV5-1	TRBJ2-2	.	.	TGCGCCAGCAGCTTAGAAAGGGGTCGGAACACCGGGGAGCTGTTTTTT	CASSLERGRNTGELFF
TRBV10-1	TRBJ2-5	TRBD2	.	TGCGCCAGCAGTGAGAGGGCTAGCGGCCAAGAGACCCAGTACTTC	CASSERASGQETQYF
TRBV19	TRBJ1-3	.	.	TGTGCCAGTAATGCAGGGCTGTCCTCTGGAAACACCATATATTTT	CASNAGLSSGNTIYF
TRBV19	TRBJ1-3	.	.	TGTGCCAGTACACACTCTGGAAACACCATATATTTT	CASTHSGNTIYF
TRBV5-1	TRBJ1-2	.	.	TGCGCCAGCAGCTTGGCCGGGGTGTCCTATGGCTACACCTTC	CASSLAGVSYGYTF
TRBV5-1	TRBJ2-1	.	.	TGCGCCAGCAGCTTGAGTAGCCCAGGGGGGTACAATGAGCAGTTCTTC	CASSLSSPGGYNEQFF